The source of this T cell receptor (beta chain) is a study of blood T cell repertoires in COVID-19. About the study: The cDNA or gDNA used as material had been derived from T cells, B-cell-depleted T cells, or PBMCs.

The table came from immunoSEQ multiplex PCR; TCRdb's copy has only in-frame clones and leaves some out. The sample holds 200,000 to 300,000 clones; 70% to 90% are singletons and the top ten take around 6.4%. The sequence derives from an older woman with active or convalescent COVID-19. The sequenced material came from peripheral blood.

The CDR3 DNA reads as TGTGCCAGCTCACAGGGGACAGTTAATCAGCCCCAGCATTTT. It yields the protein CASSQGTVNQPQHF. The rearrangement uses TRBV18 and TRBJ1-5, with 7 positions matching TRBD1. The trim removed 4 bases at V and 4 bases at J, leaving 4 bases unmatched. Germline CDR1 is KGHSH and CDR2 is LQKENI. The CDR3 sequence is 14 residues long.